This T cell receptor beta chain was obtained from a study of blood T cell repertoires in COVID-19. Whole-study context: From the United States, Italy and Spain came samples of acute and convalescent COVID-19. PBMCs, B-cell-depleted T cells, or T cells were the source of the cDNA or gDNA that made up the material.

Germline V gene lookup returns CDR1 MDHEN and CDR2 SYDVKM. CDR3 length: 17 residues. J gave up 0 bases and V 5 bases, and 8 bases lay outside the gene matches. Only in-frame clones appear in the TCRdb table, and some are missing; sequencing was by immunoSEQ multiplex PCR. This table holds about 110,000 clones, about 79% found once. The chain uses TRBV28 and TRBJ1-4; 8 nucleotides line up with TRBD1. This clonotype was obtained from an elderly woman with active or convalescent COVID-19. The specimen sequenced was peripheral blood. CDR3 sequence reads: CASSRGTGVTTNEKLFF. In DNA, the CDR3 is TGTGCCAGCAGTCGTGGGACAGGAGTCACAACTAATGAAAAACTGTTTTTT.